This TCR beta chain was profiled in a study of T cells in Graves' hyperthyroidism and ophthalmopathy. This clonotype was seen repeatedly, ten times or more. RNA transcripts served as the template for amplifying TCR beta CDR3 regions. HTBI primers drove first-round RT-PCR of the TCR CDR3. MiXCR, run by TCRdb on the multiplex PCR reads, gives a single entry per CDR3 protein. The table records about 690,000 distinct CDR3 sequences, 17% of them present only once. This CDR3 has 15 residues. V was pared by 0 bases and J by 5 bases, with 10 bases between. Germline V gene lookup returns CDR1 LGHDT and CDR2 YNNKEL (reference sequence).

The chain uses TRBV3-1 and TRBJ2-2; a weak D match, TRBD2 (6 bases). Sequenced material: blood. This receptor was obtained from a man aged 50 to 59 with Graves' hyperthyroidism. CDR3 nucleotide sequence: TGTGCCAGCAGCCAAGAGGTTGCGGGAACCGGGGAGCTGTTTTTT. Translating it yields CASSQEVAGTGELFF.